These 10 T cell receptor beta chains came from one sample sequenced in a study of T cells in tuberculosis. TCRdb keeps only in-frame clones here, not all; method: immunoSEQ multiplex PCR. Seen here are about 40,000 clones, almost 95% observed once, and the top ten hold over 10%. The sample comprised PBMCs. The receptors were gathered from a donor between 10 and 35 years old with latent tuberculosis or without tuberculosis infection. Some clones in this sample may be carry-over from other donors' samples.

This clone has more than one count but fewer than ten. CDR3 sequence reads: CASSQSWEGVYEQYF. The CDR3 coding sequence is TGTGCCAGCAGCCAATCCTGGGAAGGGGTCTACGAGCAGTACTTC. The rearrangement uses TRBV14 and TRBJ2-7, with D tentatively TRBD1 (5 bases). V was clipped by 2 bases and J by 3 bases, with 14 bases between them. CDR1 is SGHDN and CDR2 is FVKESK in the germline V gene. The CDR3 extends over 15 amino acids.

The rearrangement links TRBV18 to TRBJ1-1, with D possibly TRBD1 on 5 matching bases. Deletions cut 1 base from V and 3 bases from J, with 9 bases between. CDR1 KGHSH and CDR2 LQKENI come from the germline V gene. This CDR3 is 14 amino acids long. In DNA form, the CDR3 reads TGTGCCAGCTCACCACAAGCGGGACACACTGAAGCTTTCTTT. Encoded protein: CASSPQAGHTEAFF.

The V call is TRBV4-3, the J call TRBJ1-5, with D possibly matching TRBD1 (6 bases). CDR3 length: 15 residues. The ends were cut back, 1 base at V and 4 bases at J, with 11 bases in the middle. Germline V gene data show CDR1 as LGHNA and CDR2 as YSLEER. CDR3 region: CASSQGGQGNQPQHF. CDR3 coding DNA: TGCGCCAGCAGCCAAGGCGGGCAGGGGAATCAGCCCCAGCATTTT.

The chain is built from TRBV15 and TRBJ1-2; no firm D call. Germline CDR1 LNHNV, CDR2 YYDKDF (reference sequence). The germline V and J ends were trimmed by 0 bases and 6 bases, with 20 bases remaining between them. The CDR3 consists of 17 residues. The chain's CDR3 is CATSRDDGFGGSHGYTF. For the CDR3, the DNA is TGTGCCACCAGCAGAGATGACGGGTTCGGAGGGAGCCATGGCTACACCTTC.

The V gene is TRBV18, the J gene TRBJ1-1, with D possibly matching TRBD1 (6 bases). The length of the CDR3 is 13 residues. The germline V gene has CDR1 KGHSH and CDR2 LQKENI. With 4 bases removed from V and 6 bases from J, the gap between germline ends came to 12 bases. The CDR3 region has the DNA TGTGCCAGCTCACTTGACGGACAGTCTGAAGCTTTCTTT. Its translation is CASSLDGQSEAFF.

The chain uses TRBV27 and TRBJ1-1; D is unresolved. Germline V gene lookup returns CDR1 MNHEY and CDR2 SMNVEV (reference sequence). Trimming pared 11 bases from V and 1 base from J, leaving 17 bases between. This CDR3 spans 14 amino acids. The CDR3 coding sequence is TGTGCCCGCAAGGTGAGGAGGAAGAACACTGAAGCTTTCTTT. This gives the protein CARKVRRKNTEAFF.

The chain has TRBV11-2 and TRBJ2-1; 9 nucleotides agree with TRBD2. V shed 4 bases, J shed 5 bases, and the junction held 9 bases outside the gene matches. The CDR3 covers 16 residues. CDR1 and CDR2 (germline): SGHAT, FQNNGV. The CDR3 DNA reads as TGTGCCAGCAGCTCCTCGGCGGGGGGGCCTAACAATGAGCAGTTCTTC. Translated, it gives CASSSSAGGPNNEQFF.

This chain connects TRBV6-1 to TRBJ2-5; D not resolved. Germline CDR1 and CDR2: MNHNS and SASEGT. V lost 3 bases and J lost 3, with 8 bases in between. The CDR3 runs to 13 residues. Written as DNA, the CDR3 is TGTGCCAGCAGTGAGGTAGATGAAGAGACCCAGTACTTC. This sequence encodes CASSEVDEETQYF.

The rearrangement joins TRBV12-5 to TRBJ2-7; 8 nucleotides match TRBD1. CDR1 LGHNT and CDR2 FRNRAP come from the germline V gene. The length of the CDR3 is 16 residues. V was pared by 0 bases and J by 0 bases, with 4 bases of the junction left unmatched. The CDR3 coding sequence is TGTGCTAGTGGTTTGGTCGTGACAGGGGACTCCTACGAGCAGTACTTC. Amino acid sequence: CASGLVVTGDSYEQYF.

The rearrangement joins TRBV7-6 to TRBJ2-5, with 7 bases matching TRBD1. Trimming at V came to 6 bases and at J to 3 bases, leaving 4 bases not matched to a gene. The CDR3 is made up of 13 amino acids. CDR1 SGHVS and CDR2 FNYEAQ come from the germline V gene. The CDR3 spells CASRAGTEETQYF. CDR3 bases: TGTGCCAGCAGGGCCGGGACAGAAGAGACCCAGTACTTC.